This T cell receptor (beta chain) was captured in a study of control samples from healthy donors and cancer patients (dated by TCRdb to between 2020 and 2021). Receptor libraries were prepared by the immunoSEQ multiplex PCR assay. TCRdb's version of the immuneACCESS table is confined to in-frame rearrangements and falls short of the full clone set. An unresolved V gene accounts for under half of the shortfall where checked; the remainder is of unknown origin. Counted in this sample were some 39,000 clones; over 70% of them appeared once. The ten largest make up about a fifth of the sample. Concerning this clone itself: What this receptor recognizes is not known. Per-nucleotide qualities are absent, and no much larger clonotype sits a single base away.

Relative to germline, V is 3 bases shorter and J is 5 bases shorter, with 9 bases between their ends. From the germline V gene, CDR1 is SGDLS and CDR2 is YYNGEE. The CDR3 runs 13 residues from the cysteine to the phenylalanine. The CDR3 DNA has 39 bases and is translated from base 1. The sequence joins TRBV9 to TRBJ1-5, with an unclear D gene assignment. The sample comprised PBMCs. This clonotype was obtained from a woman aged 55-69 years with lung cancer. The CDR3 has the sequence CASSAGPDQPQHF. The nucleotides are TGTGCCAGCAGCGCTGGACCGGATCAGCCCCAGCATTTT.